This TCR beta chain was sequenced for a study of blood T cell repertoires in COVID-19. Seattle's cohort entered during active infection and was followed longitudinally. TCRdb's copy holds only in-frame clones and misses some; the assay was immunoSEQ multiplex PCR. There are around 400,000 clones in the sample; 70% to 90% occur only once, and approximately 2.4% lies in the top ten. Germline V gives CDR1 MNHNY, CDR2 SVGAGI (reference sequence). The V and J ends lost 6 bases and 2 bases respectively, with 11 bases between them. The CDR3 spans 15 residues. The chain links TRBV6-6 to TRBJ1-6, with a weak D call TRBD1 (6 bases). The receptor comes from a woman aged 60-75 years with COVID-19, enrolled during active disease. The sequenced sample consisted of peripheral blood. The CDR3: CASRRGQTYNSPLHF. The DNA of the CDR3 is TGTGCCAGCAGACGCGGACAGACCTATAATTCACCCCTCCACTTT.